The 16 T cell receptor beta chains below were found in one sample sequenced in a study of blood T cell repertoires in COVID-19. Method: immunoSEQ multiplex PCR; TCRdb's copy keeps in-frame clones and lacks some. The table records 200,000 to 300,000 clones, 83% of them present only once. Sequencing used PBMCs or T cells enriched from blood (not recorded which). These receptors originate from a woman in her forties who had been exposed to COVID-19.

V is TRBV5-4 and J is TRBJ2-3; D is possibly TRBD2 (6 bases). The CDR3 extends over 14 amino acids. Trimming removed 6 bases at V and 3 bases at J, with 14 bases between. The germline V gene encodes CDR1 SGHNT and CDR2 YYREEE (reference sequence). The CDR3 DNA sequence: TGTGCCAGCAAGATGGACTATGTTACAGATACGCAGTATTTT. It encodes CASKMDYVTDTQYF. Combining the CDR3 with reference TRBV5-4 and TRBJ2-3 gives the whole variable domain ETGVTQSPTHLIKTRGQQVTLRCSSQSGHNTVSWYQQALGQGPQFIFQYYREEENGRGNFPPRFSGLQFPNYSSELNVNALELDDSALYLCASKMDYVTDTQYFGPGTRLTVL.

This chain links TRBV11-3 with TRBJ2-7, with D tentatively TRBD2 (5 bases). Germline V CDR1 and CDR2: SGHNT, YENEEA. The V end lost 5 bases, the J end lost 0 bases, and 8 bases lay between the germline ends. The CDR3 runs 13 residues. DNA of the CDR3: TGTGCCAGCAGCCCCGCGGGCTCCTACGAGCAGTACTTC. It specifies CASSPAGSYEQYF. Filled out from reference TRBV11-3 and TRBJ2-7, the complete variable domain reads EAGVVQSPRYKIIEKKQPVAFWCNPISGHNTLYWYLQNLGQGPELLIRYENEEAVDDSQLPKDRFSAERLKGVDSTLKIQPAELGDSAVYLCASSPAGSYEQYFGPGTRLTVT.

This chain uses TRBV7-9 with TRBJ1-2; a possible D gene is TRBD1 (5 bases). Trimming cost V 0 bases and J 6 bases, with 8 bases left between them. The CDR3 consists of 13 residues. Germline V gene data show CDR1 as SEHNR and CDR2 as FQNEAQ (reference sequence). CDR3 in DNA: TGTGCCAGCAGCTTAGCAAGGGGCAATGGCTACACCTTC. As protein: CASSLARGNGYTF.

The gene calls are TRBV27 and TRBJ2-3; TRBD2 matches 15 bases. CDR3 size: 18 residues. Germline CDR1 reads MNHEY; CDR2 reads SMNVEV (reference sequence). V gave up 6 bases and J gave up 2 bases; unmatched junction bases: 9. In DNA form, the CDR3 reads TGTGCCAGCAGACGCCCGGGACTAGCGGGGGGATCCACAGATACGCAGTATTTT. Translating it yields CASRRPGLAGGSTDTQYF.

This clone was counted a single time. This chain links TRBV11-1 with TRBJ2-3, with 8 bases matching TRBD1. With 5 bases clipped from V and 6 bases from J, the junction kept 4 bases outside the gene matches. The CDR3 is 13 residues long. Germline V lookup: CDR1 SGHAT, CDR2 FQDESV (reference sequence). The CDR3 here is CASSPGGPDTQYF. The DNA for the CDR3 is TGTGCCAGCAGCCCAGGGGGCCCGGATACGCAGTATTTT.

This chain connects TRBV7-3 to TRBJ2-3, with D possibly matching TRBD2 (8 bases). V was cut by 2 bases and J by 4 bases, with 25 bases left in between. This CDR3 is 19 amino acids long. The germline gives CDR1 SGHTA, CDR2 FQGTGA. Here the CDR3 reads CASSLSPGGKRGKSDTQYF. DNA for the CDR3: TGTGCCAGCAGCTTATCCCCAGGGGGGAAGCGGGGGAAATCAGATACGCAGTATTTT.

This chain connects TRBV28 to TRBJ2-7; the D gene is possibly TRBD1 (6 bases). The CDR3 totals 12 residues. Germline V gene lookup returns CDR1 MDHEN and CDR2 SYDVKM. V shed 5 bases and J shed 3 bases, with 8 bases lying between them. The CDR3 is CASSPGVYEQYF. CDR3 sequence (DNA): TGTGCCAGCAGTCCAGGGGTCTACGAGCAGTACTTC.

This sequence joins TRBV7-9 and TRBJ1-3; unclear D gene. The V gene lost 1 base and the J gene lost 11 bases, with 6 bases spanning the gap. Germline lookup yields CDR1 SEHNR and CDR2 FQNEAQ (reference sequence). The CDR3 sequence is 11 residues long. As DNA, the CDR3 is TGTGCCAGCAGCTTAGATTCGGCCATATATTTT. Amino acid sequence: CASSLDSAIYF.

Only one count was recorded for this clone. This rearrangement joins TRBV25-1 to TRBJ2-3, with D possibly matching TRBD2 (5 bases). CDR1 is MGHDK and CDR2 is SYGVNS in the germline V gene. The CDR3 is 11 residues long. Trimming took 2 bases from V and 10 from J, leaving 7 bases between them. The CDR3: CASSETEAQYF. The CDR3 nucleotides are TGTGCCAGCAGTGAAACGGAGGCGCAGTATTTT.

The V gene is TRBV24-1, the J gene TRBJ1-5; the D is unclear. This CDR3 region has 15 residues. V gave up 0 bases and J gave up 3 bases, with 8 bases separating them. Per the germline V gene, CDR1 is KGHDR and CDR2 is SFDVKD. CDR3 in DNA: TGTGCCACCAGTGATTTGGAGGAAAACAATCAGCCCCAGCATTTT. Translation gives CATSDLEENNQPQHF.

The chain couples TRBV28 to TRBJ1-2; no clear D. V was shortened by 2 bases and J by 7 bases, with 17 bases between the two germline ends. CDR3 length equals 15 residues. Per the germline V gene, CDR1 is MDHEN and CDR2 is SYDVKM. This CDR3 reads CASSLRRGIWSGYTF. The DNA of the CDR3 is TGTGCCAGCAGTTTAAGGCGAGGGATCTGGAGTGGCTACACCTTC.

This clone was found a few times. For the CDR3, the DNA is TGTGCCAGCAGCTTGTGGCTAGCGGGGGTCTCCTACAATGAGCAGTTCTTC. Protein product: CASSLWLAGVSYNEQFF. This chain uses TRBV5-6 with TRBJ2-1; 10 bases are shared with TRBD2. This CDR3 contains 17 residues. The V and J ends lost 1 base and 0 bases, in that order; junction bases with no gene match: 4. From germline, CDR1 is SGHDT and CDR2 YYEEEE.

The chain links TRBV12-3 or TRBV12-4 to TRBJ1-1; the D is unclear. The CDR3 has 13 amino acids. Trimming pared 8 bases from V and 0 bases from J, leaving 10 bases between. The CDR3 region is CASVQVMNTEAFF. The DNA for the CDR3 is TGTGCCAGCGTACAAGTTATGAACACTGAAGCTTTCTTT.

The rearrangement joins TRBV2 to TRBJ2-3; 11 nucleotides align to TRBD2. Trimming took 9 bases from V and 2 from J; bases not matched to a gene: 7. Germline V CDR1 and CDR2: SNHLY, FYNNEI. The CDR3 totals 15 residues. The CDR3 loop is CASSSGGPYTDTQYF. The DNA for the CDR3 is TGTGCCAGTTCTAGCGGGGGGCCTTACACAGATACGCAGTATTTT.

This chain connects TRBV4-1 to TRBJ1-2; possible D gene TRBD1, 5 bases. The CDR3 has 16 residues. Germline loops: CDR1 MGHRA, CDR2 YSYEKL. V lost 4 bases, J lost 1 base, and 16 bases lay in between. DNA of the CDR3: TGCGCCAGCAGCCGTTCGGACAATTTTTTTAACTATGGCTACACCTTC. Its protein product is CASSRSDNFFNYGYTF.

The sample holds one count of this clone. The V call is TRBV29-1, the J call TRBJ2-1, with 8 bases fitting TRBD2. With 4 bases clipped from V and 1 base from J, the junction kept 12 bases outside the gene matches. CDR3 length: 17 amino acids. CDR1 is SQVTM, CDR2 ANQGSEA, per germline. In nucleotides, the CDR3 is TGCAGCGTTGCCGGGACTAGGGGAGGGGGATCCTACAATGAGCAGTTCTTC. Its protein is CSVAGTRGGGSYNEQFF.